Shown below are 25 T cell receptor beta chains from a single sample sequenced in a study of CD8 T cells in Susac syndrome. After extraction with the RNeasy kit, about 0.45 to 1 ug of the RNA was reverse transcribed using random hexamers. TCRdb reprocessed the immunoSEQ multiplex PCR reads with MiXCR, giving one entry per CDR3 protein. The sample lists hundreds of thousands of distinct CDR3 sequences, 70% to 90% occurring once. The sequencing input was CD8+ T cells from PBMCs. These TCRs come from a human donor with multiple sclerosis.

The chain is built from TRBV19 and TRBJ2-7; D is unclear. V was trimmed by 3 bases and J by 6 bases, leaving 15 bases between them. This CDR3 comprises 14 residues. Looked up from germline, CDR1 is LNHDA and CDR2 is SQIVND (reference sequence). The CDR3 DNA sequence: TGTGCCAGTAGTATCCCGACGGATGGGTCCGAGCAGTACTTC. It yields the protein CASSIPTDGSEQYF.

The rearrangement joins TRBV7-6 to TRBJ2-7, with a tentative D call TRBD2 (6 bases). The CDR3 extends over 14 amino acids. With 0 bases removed from V and 5 bases from J, the gap between germline ends came to 11 bases. The germline V gene encodes CDR1 SGHVS and CDR2 FNYEAQ. CDR3 in DNA: TGTGCCAGCAGCTTAGCCCCTAGCGCCCACGAGCAGTACTTC. Encoded protein: CASSLAPSAHEQYF.

The chain's CDR3 is CASSPARGRNNEQFF. The DNA of the CDR3 is TGTGCCAGCAGTCCAGCGCGGGGAAGGAACAATGAGCAGTTCTTC. The rearrangement joins TRBV27 to TRBJ2-1; TRBD2 might be the D (6 bases). The V and J ends lost 5 bases and 5 bases respectively, with 16 bases between them. Germline V lookup: CDR1 MNHEY, CDR2 SMNVEV (reference sequence). The CDR3 runs to 15 residues.

This clonotype was counted only a few times. The CDR3 is CASSGGTSYEQYF. CDR3 coding DNA: TGTGCCAGCAGCGGGGGGACCTCCTACGAGCAGTACTTC. The chain joins TRBV11-2 to TRBJ2-7; perhaps TRBD2 as D (6 bases). The CDR3 runs 13 residues. Germline assignment: CDR1 SGHAT and CDR2 FQNNGV. Trimming took 5 bases from V and 0 from J, leaving 8 bases between them. Full variable domain (remainder filled in from reference TRBV11-2 and TRBJ2-7): EAGVAQSPRYKIIEKRQSVAFWCNPISGHATLYWYQQILGQGPKLLIQFQNNGVVDDSQLPKDRFSAERLKGVDSTLKIQPAKLEDSAVYLCASSGGTSYEQYFGPGTRLTVT.

The rearrangement joins TRBV6-1 to TRBJ2-7; 11 positions agree with TRBD1. Germline V CDR1 and CDR2: MNHNS, SASEGT. Trimming at V came to 5 bases and at J to 2 bases, leaving 5 bases not matched to a gene. The CDR3 is 15 residues long. The chain's CDR3 is CASSTPGQGAYEQYF. CDR3 in DNA: TGTGCCAGCAGTACGCCGGGACAGGGGGCCTACGAGCAGTACTTC.

The genes are TRBV10-3 and TRBJ2-1; no clear D. CDR3 length: 11 residues. The V gene's germline CDR1 is ENHRY and CDR2 SYGVKD. V lost 6 bases and J 6 bases, leaving 6 bases between the germline ends. This CDR3 is CAIRGPNEQFF. CDR3 bases: TGTGCCATCAGGGGCCCCAATGAGCAGTTCTTC.

This clonotype was seen only a few times. The chain has TRBV6-1 and TRBJ2-5; 8 bases line up with TRBD2. Germline lookup yields CDR1 MNHNS and CDR2 SASEGT. CDR3 size: 12 residues. V gave up 8 bases and J gave up 5 bases; unmatched junction bases: 4. CDR3 residues: CASVKRGETQYF. In DNA, the CDR3 is TGTGCCAGCGTGAAGCGGGGGGAGACCCAGTACTTC.

In DNA, the CDR3 is TGCAGCGTTGTAGGAACGGGAAAAAGATCGGGCACTGAAGCTTTCTTT. Translation gives CSVVGTGKRSGTEAFF. This chain joins TRBV29-1 and TRBJ1-1; D gene uncertain. Germline V gene lookup returns CDR1 SQVTM and CDR2 ANQGSEA. The V end was cut by 4 bases, the J end by 4 bases, with 22 bases between. This CDR3 spans 16 amino acids.

The DNA for the CDR3 is TGTGCCAGCAGCCAGGACTTCCAAGAGACCCAGTACTTC. Its translation: CASSQDFQETQYF. The V gene is TRBV12-3 or TRBV12-4, the J gene TRBJ2-5, with D perhaps TRBD2 (5 bases). V gave up 6 bases and J gave up 1 base, with 9 bases separating them. The length of the CDR3 is 13 residues.

The rearrangement joins TRBV4-1 to TRBJ2-6, with 7 bases aligning to TRBD2. The CDR3 has 19 residues. V lost 3 bases to trimming and J lost 0 bases; unmatched junction nucleotides: 11. Germline V gives CDR1 MGHRA, CDR2 YSYEKL. CDR3 nucleotides: TGCGCCAGCAGCCACCGGGGGGAGAGAATACTCTCTGGGGCCAACGTCCTGACTTTC. Amino acid sequence: CASSHRGERILSGANVLTF.

This clonotype occurred a few times. The chain carries TRBV7-2 and TRBJ2-5; 7 bases match TRBD2. The CDR3 contains 15 residues. The trim removed 5 bases at V and 7 bases at J, leaving 13 bases unmatched. Germline V CDR1 and CDR2: SGHTA, FQGNSA. The CDR3 is CASSPVVAGVLTQYF. In DNA, the CDR3 is TGTGCCAGCAGCCCCGTGGTGGCGGGGGTGTTGACCCAGTACTTC. Looking up the rest from reference TRBV7-2 and TRBJ2-5 gives the full variable domain: GAGVSQSPSNKVTEKGKDVELRCDPISGHTALYWYRQSLGQGLEFLIYFQGNSAPDKSGLPSDRFSAERTGGSVSTLTIQRTQQEDSAVYLCASSPVVAGVLTQYFGPGTRLLVL.

V usage is TRBV13 and J usage is TRBJ2-1, with D uncertain. Germline V lookup: CDR1 PRHDT, CDR2 FYEKMQ (reference sequence). Trimming pared 0 bases from V and 0 bases from J, leaving 6 bases between. This CDR3 has 15 amino acids. CDR3 protein: CASSLGGVSYNEQFF. The CDR3 coding sequence is TGTGCCAGCAGCTTAGGGGGTGTCTCCTACAATGAGCAGTTCTTC.

This clonotype came up a few times. The chain combines TRBV18 with TRBJ2-1; 8 bases match TRBD1. The length of the CDR3 is 15 residues. V was pared by 3 bases and J by 0 bases, with 1 base of the junction left unmatched. The germline CDR1 and CDR2 sequences are KGHSH and LQKENI. Here the CDR3 reads CASSPDRDSYNEQFF. The CDR3 DNA reads as TGTGCCAGCTCACCGGACAGGGACTCCTACAATGAGCAGTTCTTC.

The chain is built from TRBV27 and TRBJ2-7; 9 nucleotides line up with TRBD2. From germline, CDR1 is MNHEY and CDR2 SMNVEV (reference sequence). J gave up 7 bases and V 2 bases, and 9 bases lay outside the gene matches. The CDR3 length is 15 residues. CDR3 protein: CASSLRAGGPREQYF. The CDR3 DNA sequence: TGTGCCAGCAGTTTAAGGGCGGGAGGGCCTCGGGAGCAGTACTTC.

The chain uses TRBV20-1 and TRBJ2-5, with D unclear. There are 16 residues in the CDR3. V was clipped by 8 bases and J by 3 bases, with 25 bases between them. The germline CDR1 and CDR2 sequences are DFQATT and SNEGSKA (reference sequence). For the CDR3, the DNA is TGCAGTCCGTGGACCGACATCCGTCGGTCCGAAGAGACCCAGTACTTC. Translation: CSPWTDIRRSEETQYF.

This chain's CDR3 is CASSSPGTAPDTGELFF. CDR3 in DNA: TGTGCCAGCAGCTCACCGGGGACCGCCCCAGACACCGGGGAGCTGTTTTTT. V usage is TRBV7-9 and J usage is TRBJ2-2; D may match TRBD1 or TRBD2 (5 bases each). The CDR3 spans 17 residues. With 4 bases removed from V and 3 bases from J, the gap between germline ends came to 18 bases. Germline-derived CDR1 and CDR2 are SEHNR and FQNEAQ (reference sequence).

The chain recombines TRBV28 with TRBJ2-4, with 7 nucleotides matching TRBD2. V shed 5 bases and J 12 bases; nucleotides not matched to a gene: 22. The CDR3 is 17 amino acids. The germline V gene has CDR1 MDHEN and CDR2 SYDVKM. CDR3 coding DNA: TGTGCCAGCAGTACACCTTCAGAGCGGGACGGGGCAGGCGGTCAGTACTTC. Translation gives CASSTPSERDGAGGQYF. The full variable domain, with the rest looked up from reference TRBV28 and TRBJ2-4, is DVKVTQSSRYLVKRTGEKVFLECVQDMDHENMFWYRQDPGLGLRLIYFSYDVKMKEKGDIPEGYSVSREKKERFSLILESASTNQTSMYLCASSTPSERDGAGGQYFGAGTRLSVL.

This clonotype was counted a single time. The chain has TRBV6-6 and TRBJ2-7; 10 positions agree with TRBD2. The V segment lost 4 bases and the J segment 1 base; nucleotides outside the gene matches: 4. Germline V gene sequence: CDR1 MNHNY, CDR2 SVGAGI (reference sequence). The CDR3 contains 15 residues. The CDR3: CASSSGTSASYEQYF. The CDR3 region has the DNA TGTGCCAGCAGTTCGGGGACTAGCGCATCCTACGAGCAGTACTTC.

CDR3 bases: TGTGCCTGGAGTGGTATCGGACTAGCGGGAGAGACGAACACCGGGGAGCTGTTTTTT. It encodes CAWSGIGLAGETNTGELFF. The V call is TRBV30, the J call TRBJ2-2; 13 nucleotides match TRBD2. Germline CDR1 GTSNPN, CDR2 SVGIG (reference sequence). This CDR3 has 19 residues. The trim removed 1 base at V and 0 bases at J, leaving 8 bases unmatched. Full variable domain (missing parts from reference TRBV30 and TRBJ2-2): SQTIHQWPATLVQPVGSPLSLECTVEGTSNPNLYWYRQAAGRGLQLLFYSVGIGQISSEVPQNLSASRPQDRQFILSSKKLLLSDSGFYLCAWSGIGLAGETNTGELFFGEGSRLTVL.

The chain recombines TRBV20-1 with TRBJ2-2, with D possibly TRBD2 on 5 matching bases. The germline gives CDR1 DFQATT, CDR2 SNEGSKA (reference sequence). There are 12 residues in the CDR3. V lost 3 bases to trimming and J lost 5 bases, with 7 bases between them. This chain's CDR3 is CSASGETGELFF. CDR3 DNA: TGCAGTGCTAGCGGGGAGACCGGGGAGCTGTTTTTT.

This chain links TRBV20-1 with TRBJ1-1; no definite D call. Trimming took 6 bases from V and 0 from J, leaving 14 bases between them. The V gene's germline CDR1 is DFQATT and CDR2 SNEGSKA (reference sequence). The CDR3 extends over 14 amino acids. The CDR3 region has the DNA TGCAGTGCCTCCGAGGAATCTCTGAACACTGAAGCTTTCTTT. Protein sequence: CSASEESLNTEAFF.

This chain uses TRBV5-1 with TRBJ2-2; 11 bases map to TRBD2. CDR3 length equals 15 residues. The germline CDR1 and CDR2 sequences are SGHRS and YFSETQ. J lost 6 bases, V lost 4 bases, and 5 bases had no gene match. The CDR3 nucleotides are TGCGCCAGCAGCCTTACTAGCGGGAGCGCCGGGGAGCTGTTTTTT. Translating it yields CASSLTSGSAGELFF.

The rearrangement links TRBV7-3 to TRBJ2-3; D perhaps matches TRBD1 (6 bases). The V gene's germline CDR1 is SGHTA and CDR2 FQGTGA. CDR3 length equals 14 residues. Trimming took 4 bases from V and 3 from J, leaving 11 bases between them. The CDR3 region is CASSSLGHTDTQYF. CDR3 in DNA: TGTGCCAGCAGCTCTCTGGGACATACAGATACGCAGTATTTT.

This clonotype was counted between two and nine times. The chain has TRBV18 and TRBJ1-1; D gene uncertain. V lost 2 bases, J lost 0 bases, and 4 bases lay in between. Germline values: CDR1 KGHSH, CDR2 LQKENI. CDR3 size: 13 residues. CDR3 residues: CASSPRVNTEAFF. CDR3 bases: TGTGCCAGCTCACCAAGGGTGAACACTGAAGCTTTCTTT.

The rearrangement links TRBV25-1 to TRBJ2-1; no definite D call. Germline V gene sequence: CDR1 MGHDK, CDR2 SYGVNS. The V end lost 3 bases, the J end lost 4 bases, and 13 bases lay between the germline ends. The CDR3 is 15 residues long. This CDR3 is CASSDHPRKYNEQFF. The CDR3 nucleotides read TGTGCCAGCAGTGACCATCCTAGGAAGTACAATGAGCAGTTCTTC.